A selection of T cell receptor beta chains follows, all from one sample in a study of OX40 agonist ivuxolimab in advanced cancers. TCRdb's copy holds only in-frame clones and misses some; the assay was immunoSEQ multiplex PCR. The sample includes 60,000 to 80,000 clones, 79% of them seen just once. The sample in question was CD4+ or CD8+ T cells sorted from blood, obtained in a trial of the OX40 agonist ivuxolimab. These receptors all come from an adult with an advanced solid tumor such as melanoma, head and neck, liver or kidney cancer. The CDR3 runs from the conserved cysteine through the conserved F or W. A D gene is named only where the DNA matches it firmly. The listing skips clone size in some rows; elsewhere it reads once, few, many or a size class.

J gene: TRBJ1-4
D gene: -
V gene: TRBV2
clone size: -
CDR3 protein: CASSEPATNEKLFF

J gene: TRBJ2-2
D gene: -
V gene: TRBV5-4
clone size: few
CDR3 protein: CASSDFTGTGELFF

J gene: TRBJ2-1
D gene: TRBD1
V gene: TRBV4-1
clone size: -
CDR3 protein: CASSLNRGPYNEQFF

J gene: TRBJ2-5
D gene: -
V gene: TRBV7-6
clone size: -
CDR3 protein: CASSPDSQETQYF

J gene: TRBJ2-7
D gene: -
V gene: TRBV6-6
clone size: -
CDR3 protein: CASKAVEAYEQYF

J gene: TRBJ2-7
D gene: TRBD1
V gene: TRBV7-6
clone size: once
CDR3 protein: CASSPRDRDHEQYF

J gene: TRBJ2-1
D gene: -
V gene: TRBV30
clone size: -
CDR3 protein: CAWGASEQFF

J gene: TRBJ2-1
D gene: -
V gene: TRBV2
clone size: -
CDR3 protein: CASTSTSGNYNEQFF

J gene: TRBJ1-1
D gene: -
V gene: TRBV11-2
clone size: -
CDR3 protein: CASSSRAGVNTEAFF

J gene: TRBJ2-3
D gene: TRBD2
V gene: TRBV9
clone size: few
CDR3 protein: CASSGTSGGRDTQYF

J gene: TRBJ2-7
D gene: -
V gene: TRBV2
clone size: -
CDR3 protein: CASTDSYEQYF

J gene: TRBJ2-7
D gene: -
V gene: TRBV11-3
clone size: -
CDR3 protein: CASSFSGLDEQYF

J gene: TRBJ2-5
D gene: TRBD1
V gene: TRBV7-6
clone size: few
CDR3 protein: CASSLVGQGEETQYF

J gene: TRBJ2-3
D gene: -
V gene: TRBV7-2
clone size: -
CDR3 protein: CASSLATDTQYF

J gene: TRBJ2-7
D gene: -
V gene: TRBV4-1
clone size: -
CDR3 protein: CASSQDQGWGIEQYF

J gene: TRBJ2-4
D gene: -
V gene: TRBV18
clone size: -
CDR3 protein: CASSPPQGNIQYF

J gene: TRBJ1-1
D gene: -
V gene: TRBV9
clone size: few
CDR3 protein: CASSVEGFTEAFF

J gene: TRBJ1-5
D gene: TRBD1
V gene: TRBV7-8
clone size: -
CDR3 protein: CASSRSTGDGNQPQHF

J gene: TRBJ2-2
D gene: -
V gene: TRBV28
clone size: -
CDR3 protein: CASSAPGVGELFF

J gene: TRBJ2-3
D gene: -
V gene: TRBV28
clone size: -
CDR3 protein: CASSLMRLDGADTQYF

J gene: TRBJ2-1
D gene: -
V gene: TRBV5-1
clone size: -
CDR3 protein: CASSLGGDEQFF

J gene: TRBJ2-5
D gene: -
V gene: TRBV5-1
clone size: once
CDR3 protein: CASSLLGQETQYF

J gene: TRBJ2-1
D gene: TRBD2
V gene: TRBV11-2
clone size: -
CDR3 protein: CASSLLAGGGNEQFF

J gene: TRBJ2-1
D gene: TRBD2
V gene: TRBV27
clone size: -
CDR3 protein: CASSPPSGRSHEQFF

J gene: TRBJ2-3
D gene: TRBD2
V gene: TRBV7-8
clone size: -
CDR3 protein: CASSWPGSAAGLAGTTDTQYF

J gene: TRBJ2-1
D gene: TRBD2
V gene: TRBV5-8
clone size: -
CDR3 protein: CASSPWLGEGMGNEQFF

J gene: TRBJ2-3
D gene: TRBD2
V gene: TRBV7-3
clone size: -
CDR3 protein: CASSLTASGGSTDTQYF

J gene: TRBJ2-1
D gene: TRBD2
V gene: TRBV9
clone size: once
CDR3 protein: CASSVSGTSGGLYNEQFF

J gene: TRBJ1-6
D gene: -
V gene: TRBV7-2
clone size: -
CDR3 protein: CASSLVLGPNNSPLHF

J gene: TRBJ1-5
D gene: -
V gene: TRBV7-8
clone size: -
CDR3 protein: CASSFGEQPQHF

J gene: TRBJ2-3
D gene: -
V gene: TRBV9
clone size: -
CDR3 protein: CASSAGSQTDTQYF

J gene: TRBJ2-4
D gene: -
V gene: TRBV5-4
clone size: -
CDR3 protein: CASSLATGLQYF

J gene: TRBJ2-5
D gene: -
V gene: TRBV6-1
clone size: -
CDR3 protein: CASSTRDQTQYF

J gene: TRBJ1-1
D gene: -
V gene: TRBV12-5
clone size: -
CDR3 protein: CASAKHSNTEAFF

J gene: TRBJ1-1
D gene: -
V gene: TRBV6-6
clone size: -
CDR3 protein: CASNAGEASNTEAFF

J gene: TRBJ2-1
D gene: TRBD2
V gene: TRBV9
clone size: -
CDR3 protein: CASSSPGLAEWRREYNEQFF

J gene: TRBJ2-5
D gene: TRBD2
V gene: TRBV5-6
clone size: -
CDR3 protein: CASSSGLPRETQYF

J gene: TRBJ2-3
D gene: TRBD2
V gene: TRBV6-4
clone size: -
CDR3 protein: CASSDSGLAGSTDTQYF

J gene: TRBJ2-3
D gene: -
V gene: TRBV4-1
clone size: -
CDR3 protein: CASSQGLVGGRRRLSTDTQYF

J gene: TRBJ2-7
D gene: TRBD1
V gene: TRBV7-9
clone size: once
CDR3 protein: CASSDMDRGAYEQYF

J gene: TRBJ2-3
D gene: TRBD2
V gene: TRBV7-6
clone size: few
CDR3 protein: CASSSGGGTDTQYF

J gene: TRBJ1-5
D gene: -
V gene: TRBV6-5
clone size: -
CDR3 protein: CASSRDAQPQHF

J gene: TRBJ1-1
D gene: -
V gene: TRBV14
clone size: -
CDR3 protein: CASRDGGNANTEAFF

J gene: TRBJ1-2
D gene: -
V gene: TRBV6-5
clone size: -
CDR3 protein: CASREGGGGYTF

J gene: TRBJ1-1
D gene: TRBD1
V gene: TRBV7-2
clone size: once
CDR3 protein: CASSLVTGMNTEAFF

J gene: TRBJ2-7
D gene: -
V gene: TRBV5-1
clone size: -
CDR3 protein: CASTLMASATYEQYF

J gene: TRBJ1-2
D gene: TRBD1
V gene: TRBV19
clone size: -
CDR3 protein: CASSTGQGAVGYGYTF

J gene: TRBJ2-7
D gene: -
V gene: TRBV6-1
clone size: -
CDR3 protein: CASSEPSADYEQYF

J gene: TRBJ1-1
D gene: TRBD1
V gene: TRBV2
clone size: -
CDR3 protein: CASSRQGPGTEAFF

J gene: TRBJ2-7
D gene: -
V gene: TRBV28
clone size: -
CDR3 protein: CASSFYAGYEQYF